This entry lists 9 T cell receptor beta chains sequenced from one sample in a study of CD8+ T cells in alopecia areata. Following extraction, RNA underwent reverse transcription to cDNA, which served as the sequencing template. The repertoire was sequenced with immunoSEQ multiplex PCR; TCRdb's copy has only in-frame clones and lacks some. This sample yields about 37,000 clones, of which around 50% are seen a single time; around 1.7% belongs to the top ten. Sorting separated CD25+CD127- cells from the CD4+ cells of a few patients. Sequencing was performed on CD4+ Tregs sorted from blood. These receptors were taken from a human donor with alopecia areata.

V is TRBV18 and J is TRBJ2-1, with TRBD1 identical over 12 bases. J lost 7 bases, V lost 3 bases, and 10 bases had no gene match. Germline V gene sequence: CDR1 KGHSH, CDR2 LQKENI. CDR3 length: 17 residues. The CDR3 coding sequence is TGTGCCAGCTCACCGGGACAGGGGGCTCTCGGTCGTAATGAGCAGTTCTTC. It specifies CASSPGQGALGRNEQFF.

V usage is TRBV27 and J usage is TRBJ1-1, with 12 bases lining up with TRBD1. The V and J ends lost 3 bases and 2 bases, in that order; junction bases with no gene match: 13. The CDR3 spans 19 residues. Per the germline V gene, CDR1 is MNHEY and CDR2 is SMNVEV (reference sequence). The CDR3 loop is CASSFKGWGQGALNTEAFF. The DNA for the CDR3 is TGTGCCAGCAGTTTCAAGGGGTGGGGACAGGGGGCTTTAAACACTGAAGCTTTCTTT.

V and J are TRBV7-2 and TRBJ2-3; the D is unclear. Per the germline V gene, CDR1 is SGHTA and CDR2 is FQGNSA. V was shortened by 2 bases and J by 6 bases, with 9 bases between the two germline ends. The CDR3 extends over 13 amino acids. CDR3 nucleotide sequence: TGTGCCAGCAGCTTAATAGGTGTGGATACGCAGTATTTT. Its translation: CASSLIGVDTQYF. The variable domain in full, with the rest retrieved from reference TRBV7-2 and TRBJ2-3, is GAGVSQSPSNKVTEKGKDVELRCDPISGHTALYWYRQSLGQGLEFLIYFQGNSAPDKSGLPSDRFSAERTGGSVSTLTIQRTQQEDSAVYLCASSLIGVDTQYFGPGTRLTVL.

Only a few counts were recorded for this clone. The chain employs TRBV5-6 and TRBJ2-7; D unclear. The J call could be wrong; TRBJ2-1 is a better fit for the DNA end. The CDR3 contains 13 residues. In germline, CDR1 is SGHDT, CDR2 YYEEEE. The CDR3 DNA sequence: TGTGCCAGCAGCTTCCTAGTCCGCAATGAGCAGTTCTTC. It yields the protein CASSFLVRNEQFF.

The chain links TRBV5-1 to TRBJ2-3; no firm D call. The germline V gene encodes CDR1 SGHRS and CDR2 YFSETQ. Trimming removed 0 bases from V and 0 bases from J, with 11 bases in between. The CDR3 extends over 16 amino acids. In nucleotides, the CDR3 is TGCGCCAGCAGCTTGGCCGTACAGATAAGCACAGATACGCAGTATTTT. Translation: CASSLAVQISTDTQYF. Filled out from reference TRBV5-1 and TRBJ2-3, the complete variable domain reads KAGVTQTPRYLIKTRGQQVTLSCSPISGHRSVSWYQQTPGQGLQFLFEYFSETQRNKGNFPGRFSGRQFSNSRSEMNVSTLELGDSALYLCASSLAVQISTDTQYFGPGTRLTVL.

The rearrangement links TRBV6-5 to TRBJ1-1, with D unclear. This CDR3 spans 14 amino acids. CDR1 MNHEY and CDR2 SVGAGI come from the germline V gene. Trimming cost V 6 bases and J 4 bases, with 15 bases left between them. CDR3 coding DNA: TGTGCCAGCAGCTTCCCCGGAGCCGGCACTGAAGCTTTCTTT. Translated, it gives CASSFPGAGTEAFF.

V usage is TRBV25-1 and J usage is TRBJ2-1, with a weak D call TRBD1 (5 bases). The CDR3 consists of 14 residues. The V gene lost 1 base and the J gene lost 5 bases, with 9 bases spanning the gap. Germline values: CDR1 MGHDK, CDR2 SYGVNS. Here the CDR3 DNA reads TGTGCCAGCAGTGAATGGTCAGGGAACAATGAGCAGTTCTTC. This sequence encodes CASSEWSGNNEQFF.

This clone came up a few times. The J gene is TRBJ2-5, the V gene TRBV28; D is unresolved. V lost 6 bases, J lost 4 bases, and 6 bases lay in between. The CDR3 runs 11 residues. Germline V lookup: CDR1 MDHEN, CDR2 SYDVKM. Here the CDR3 DNA reads TGTGCCAGCAGCCAGGTAGAGACCCAGTACTTC. Translating it yields CASSQVETQYF.

This clone has a handful of counts. This rearrangement joins TRBV7-9 to TRBJ1-1, with TRBD1 matching 8 bases. The CDR3 spans 14 residues. In germline, CDR1 is SEHNR, CDR2 FQNEAQ (reference sequence). Trimming took 6 bases from V and 4 from J; bases not matched to a gene: 7. The CDR3 loop reads CASSYGQGGTEAFF. The CDR3 nucleotides read TGTGCCAGCAGTTACGGACAGGGCGGCACTGAAGCTTTCTTT.